This T cell receptor (beta chain) was captured by sequencing in a study of cytotoxic CD8 clonotypes in ibrutinib-treated CLL. Whole-study findings and limits: Public clonotypes were uncommon and contracted or stayed stable on treatment.

Produced via immunoSEQ multiplex PCR; TCRdb's table is partial and in-frame only. The table includes 65,000 to 85,000 clones, about nine tenths detected once. The J segment lost 0 bases and the V segment lost 1 base, leaving 13 bases of the junction unmatched. This CDR3 region has 21 residues. The V gene's germline CDR1 is MGHRA and CDR2 YSYEKL. Notes on this clone: Its antigen is currently unknown.

The receptor was isolated from a human donor with chronic lymphocytic leukemia. Sequences were derived from PBMCs, sampled after 12 months of ibrutinib treatment. The V gene is TRBV4-1, the J gene TRBJ2-1, with 12 bases lining up with TRBD2. The CDR3 is CASSQGPPSGRARGSYNEQFF. CDR3 in DNA: TGCGCCAGCAGCCAAGGGCCCCCTAGCGGGAGGGCCCGTGGCTCCTACAATGAGCAGTTCTTC.